This TCR beta chain was captured in a study of T-cell memory formation after mild COVID-19. Overall study findings and caveats: Some SARS-CoV-2-responding clones were already detected in memory before infection. Researchers report contracting CD4+ clones mostly in CM and EM, with CD8+ clones in EMRA. Later expanders leaned CD4+, whereas clones that contracted between day 15 and 85 were balanced CD4/CD8.

Amplification by 5'RACE using constant-segment primers produced TCR alpha and TCR beta cDNA libraries that carried sample barcodes and UMIs. In TCRdb, the 5' RACE reads were re-called with MiXCR into one record per CDR3 protein. The sample lists approximately 350,000 distinct CDR3 sequences; around 28% were seen once. The germline V gene encodes CDR1 SGHTA and CDR2 FQGNSA. With V trimmed by 4 bases and J by 6 bases, 5 bases remained unmatched. This CDR3 region has 15 residues. This clonotype was counted only a few times. Antigen unknown. The material sequenced was PBMCs or a T cell subset sorted from them (not recorded which). This receptor was obtained from an adult woman who had mild COVID-19 (a few samples of this study predate the infection). Cell type and time point are not known. The chain joins TRBV7-2 to TRBJ2-1, with 11 bases lining up with TRBD2. The CDR3, as DNA: TGTGCCAGCAGCTCACTAGCGGGAGCCCCCAATGAGCAGTTCTTC. This gives the protein CASSSLAGAPNEQFF.